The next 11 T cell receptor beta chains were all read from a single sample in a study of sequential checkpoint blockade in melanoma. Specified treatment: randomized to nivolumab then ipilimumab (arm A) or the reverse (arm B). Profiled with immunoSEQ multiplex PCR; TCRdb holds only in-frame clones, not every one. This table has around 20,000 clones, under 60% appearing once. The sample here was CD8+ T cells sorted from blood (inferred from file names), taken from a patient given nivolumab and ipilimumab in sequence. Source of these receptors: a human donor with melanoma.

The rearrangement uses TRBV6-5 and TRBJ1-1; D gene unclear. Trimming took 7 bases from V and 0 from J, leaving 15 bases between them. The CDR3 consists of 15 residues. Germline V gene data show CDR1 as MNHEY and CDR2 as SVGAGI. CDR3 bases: TGTGCCAGCATCCAATCCTGGGCGATGAACACTGAAGCTTTCTTT. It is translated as CASIQSWAMNTEAFF.

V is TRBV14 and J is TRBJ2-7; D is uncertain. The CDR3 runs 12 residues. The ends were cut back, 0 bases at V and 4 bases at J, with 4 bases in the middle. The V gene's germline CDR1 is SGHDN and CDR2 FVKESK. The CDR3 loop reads CASSQEYYEQYF. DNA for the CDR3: TGTGCCAGCAGCCAAGAATATTACGAGCAGTACTTC.

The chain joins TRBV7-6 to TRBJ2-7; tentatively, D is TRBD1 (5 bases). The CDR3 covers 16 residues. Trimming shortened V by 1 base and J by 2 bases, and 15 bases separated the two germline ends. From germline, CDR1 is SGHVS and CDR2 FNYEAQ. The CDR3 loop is CASSLDPAGNPYEQYF. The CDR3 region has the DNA TGTGCCAGCAGCTTAGATCCGGCAGGGAACCCCTACGAGCAGTACTTC. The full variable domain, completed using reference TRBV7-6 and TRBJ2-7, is GAGVSQSPRYKVTKRGQDVALRCDPISGHVSLYWYRQALGQGPEFLTYFNYEAQQDKSGLPNDRFSAERPEGSISTLTIQRTEQRDSAMYRCASSLDPAGNPYEQYFGPGTRLTVT.

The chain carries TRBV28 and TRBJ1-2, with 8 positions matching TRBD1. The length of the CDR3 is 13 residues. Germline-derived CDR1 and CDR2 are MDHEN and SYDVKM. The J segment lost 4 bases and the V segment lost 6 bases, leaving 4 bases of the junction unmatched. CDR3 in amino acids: CASRPTGGYGYTF. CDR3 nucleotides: TGTGCCAGCAGACCTACAGGGGGCTATGGCTACACCTTC.

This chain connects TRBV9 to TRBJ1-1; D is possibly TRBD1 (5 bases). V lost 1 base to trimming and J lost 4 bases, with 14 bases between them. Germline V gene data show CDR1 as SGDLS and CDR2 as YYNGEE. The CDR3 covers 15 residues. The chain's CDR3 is CASSVYPDNPTEAFF. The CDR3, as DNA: TGTGCCAGCAGCGTATACCCGGACAACCCCACTGAAGCTTTCTTT.

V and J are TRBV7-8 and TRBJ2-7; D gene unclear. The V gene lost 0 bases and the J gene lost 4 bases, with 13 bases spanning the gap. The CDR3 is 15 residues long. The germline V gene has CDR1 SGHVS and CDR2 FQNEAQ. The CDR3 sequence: CASSLASSSDYEQYF. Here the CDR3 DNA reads TGTGCCAGCAGCTTAGCAAGCTCATCCGATTACGAGCAGTACTTC.

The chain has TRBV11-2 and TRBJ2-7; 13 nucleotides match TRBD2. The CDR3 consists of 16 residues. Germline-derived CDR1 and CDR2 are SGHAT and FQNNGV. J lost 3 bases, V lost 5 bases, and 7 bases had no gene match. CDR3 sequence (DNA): TGTGCCAGCAGCACCCGAGGGACTAGCGGGATCTACGAGCAGTACTTC. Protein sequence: CASSTRGTSGIYEQYF.

This CDR3 is CATSRENRGLINEQFF. The CDR3 coding sequence is TGTGCCACCAGCAGAGAGAACAGGGGGCTAATTAATGAGCAGTTCTTC. V is TRBV15 and J is TRBJ2-1, with TRBD1 identical over 9 bases. CDR1 LNHNV and CDR2 YYDKDF come from the germline V gene (reference sequence). The CDR3 totals 16 residues. V dropped 0 bases and J dropped 7; count of bases not matched to a gene: 7. Full variable domain (missing parts from reference TRBV15 and TRBJ2-1): DAMVIQNPRYQVTQFGKPVTLSCSQTLNHNVMYWYQQKSSQAPKLLFHYYDKDFNNEADTPDNFQSRRPNTSFCFLDIRSPGLGDTAMYLCATSRENRGLINEQFFGPGTRLTVL.

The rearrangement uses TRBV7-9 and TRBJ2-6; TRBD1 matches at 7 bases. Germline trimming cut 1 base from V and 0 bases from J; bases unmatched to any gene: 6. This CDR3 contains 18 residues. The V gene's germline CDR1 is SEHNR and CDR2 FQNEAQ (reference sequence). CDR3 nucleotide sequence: TGTGCCAGCAGCTTAGTCCGGGACAGAGGCTCTGGGGCCAACGTCCTGACTTTC. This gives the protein CASSLVRDRGSGANVLTF.

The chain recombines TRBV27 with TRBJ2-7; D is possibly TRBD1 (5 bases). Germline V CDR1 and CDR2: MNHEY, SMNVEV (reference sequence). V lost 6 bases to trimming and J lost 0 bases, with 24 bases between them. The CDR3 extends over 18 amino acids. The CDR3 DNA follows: TGTGCCAGCAGGGGCTTAAGAGTTGGGCAGGGTGTCTCCTACGAGCAGTACTTC. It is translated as CASRGLRVGQGVSYEQYF.

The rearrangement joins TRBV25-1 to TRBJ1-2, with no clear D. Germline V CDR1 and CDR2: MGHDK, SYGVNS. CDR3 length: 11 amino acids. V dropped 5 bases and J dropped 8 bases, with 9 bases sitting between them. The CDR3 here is CASSRGFGYTF. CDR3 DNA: TGTGCCAGCAGTCGAGGGTTCGGCTACACCTTC.